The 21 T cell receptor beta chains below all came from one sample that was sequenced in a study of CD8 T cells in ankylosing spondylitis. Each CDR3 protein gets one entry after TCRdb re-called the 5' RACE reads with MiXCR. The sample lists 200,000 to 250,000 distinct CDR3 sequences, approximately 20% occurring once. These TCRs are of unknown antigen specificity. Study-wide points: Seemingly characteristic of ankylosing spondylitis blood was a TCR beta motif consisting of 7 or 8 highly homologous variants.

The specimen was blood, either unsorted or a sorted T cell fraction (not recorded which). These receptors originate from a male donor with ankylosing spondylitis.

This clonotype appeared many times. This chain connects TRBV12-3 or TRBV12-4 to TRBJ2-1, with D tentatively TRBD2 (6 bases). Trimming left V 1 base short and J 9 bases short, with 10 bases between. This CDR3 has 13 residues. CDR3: CASSLEIAVEQFF. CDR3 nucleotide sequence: TGTGCCAGCAGTTTAGAGATAGCGGTTGAGCAGTTCTTC.

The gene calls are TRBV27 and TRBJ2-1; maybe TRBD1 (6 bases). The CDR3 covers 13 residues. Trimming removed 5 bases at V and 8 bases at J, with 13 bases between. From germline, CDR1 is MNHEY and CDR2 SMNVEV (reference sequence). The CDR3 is CASSITGSDEQFF. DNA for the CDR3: TGTGCCAGCAGTATCACAGGGTCCGATGAGCAGTTCTTC.

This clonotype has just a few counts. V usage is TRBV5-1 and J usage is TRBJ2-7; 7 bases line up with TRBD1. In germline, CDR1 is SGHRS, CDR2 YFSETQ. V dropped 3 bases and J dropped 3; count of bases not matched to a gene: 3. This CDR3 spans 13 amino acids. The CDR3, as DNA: TGCGCCAGCAGCTGGACAGGATTCTACGAGCAGTACTTC. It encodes CASSWTGFYEQYF.

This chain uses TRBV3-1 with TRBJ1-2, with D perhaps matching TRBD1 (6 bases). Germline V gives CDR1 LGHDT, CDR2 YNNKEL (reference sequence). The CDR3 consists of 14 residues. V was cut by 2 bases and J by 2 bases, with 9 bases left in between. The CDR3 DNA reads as TGTGCCAGCAGCCAACCTGACAGGAACTATGGCTACACCTTC. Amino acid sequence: CASSQPDRNYGYTF. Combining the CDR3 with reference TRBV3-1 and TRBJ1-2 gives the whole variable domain DTAVSQTPKYLVTQMGNDKSIKCEQNLGHDTMYWYKQDSKKFLKIMFSYNNKELIINETVPNRFSPKSPDKAHLNLHINSLELGDSAVYFCASSQPDRNYGYTFGSGTRLTVV.

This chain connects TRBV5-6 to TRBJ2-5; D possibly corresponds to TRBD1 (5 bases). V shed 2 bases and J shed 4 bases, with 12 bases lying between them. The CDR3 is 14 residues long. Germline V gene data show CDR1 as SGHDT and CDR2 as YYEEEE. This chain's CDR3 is CASSFGAKRETQYF. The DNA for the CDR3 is TGTGCCAGCAGCTTTGGGGCCAAGAGAGAGACCCAGTACTTC.

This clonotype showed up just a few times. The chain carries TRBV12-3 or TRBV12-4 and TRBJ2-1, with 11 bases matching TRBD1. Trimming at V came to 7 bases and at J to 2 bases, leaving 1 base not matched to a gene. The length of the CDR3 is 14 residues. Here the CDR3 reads CASKGQGAYNEQFF. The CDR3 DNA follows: TGTGCCAGCAAGGGACAGGGGGCCTACAATGAGCAGTTCTTC.

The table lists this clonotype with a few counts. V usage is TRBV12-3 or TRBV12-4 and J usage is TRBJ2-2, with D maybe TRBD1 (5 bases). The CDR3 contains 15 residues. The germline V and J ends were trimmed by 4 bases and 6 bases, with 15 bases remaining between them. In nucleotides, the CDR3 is TGTGCCAGCAGTTCCAGAGGACCCAGGGCCGGGGAGCTGTTTTTT. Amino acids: CASSSRGPRAGELFF.

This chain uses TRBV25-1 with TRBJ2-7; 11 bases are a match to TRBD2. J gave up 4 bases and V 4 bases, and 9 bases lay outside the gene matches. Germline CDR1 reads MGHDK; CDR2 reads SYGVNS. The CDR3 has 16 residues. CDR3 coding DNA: TGTGCCAGCAGTGGACTTACTAGCGGGAGTGGGTACGAGCAGTACTTC. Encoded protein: CASSGLTSGSGYEQYF.

The CDR3: CASSFFSTGTEAFF. Here the CDR3 DNA reads TGTGCCAGCAGCTTTTTTTCAACTGGGACTGAAGCTTTCTTT. The J gene is TRBJ1-1, the V gene TRBV7-9; D is unclear. CDR1 is SEHNR, CDR2 FQNEAQ, per germline (reference sequence). The CDR3 covers 14 residues. The germline V and J ends were trimmed by 3 bases and 5 bases, with 13 bases remaining between them. Full variable domain (missing parts from reference TRBV7-9 and TRBJ1-1): DTGVSQNPRHKITKRGQNVTFRCDPISEHNRLYWYRQTLGQGPEFLTYFQNEAQLEKSRLLSDRFSAERPKGSFSTLEIQRTEQGDSAMYLCASSFFSTGTEAFFGQGTRLTVV.

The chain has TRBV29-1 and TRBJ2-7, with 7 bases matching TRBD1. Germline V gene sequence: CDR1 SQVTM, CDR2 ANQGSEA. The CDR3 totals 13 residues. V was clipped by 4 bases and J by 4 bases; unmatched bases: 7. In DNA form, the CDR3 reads TGCAGCGTTGCGTGGACAGGAGAATACGAGCAGTACTTC. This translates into CSVAWTGEYEQYF.

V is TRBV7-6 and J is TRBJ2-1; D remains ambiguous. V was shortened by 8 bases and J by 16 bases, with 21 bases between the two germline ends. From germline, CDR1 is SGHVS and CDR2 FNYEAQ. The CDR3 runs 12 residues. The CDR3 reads CASLTLDSFPFF. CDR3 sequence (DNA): TGTGCCAGCCTCACATTAGACTCCTTTCCTTTCTTC.

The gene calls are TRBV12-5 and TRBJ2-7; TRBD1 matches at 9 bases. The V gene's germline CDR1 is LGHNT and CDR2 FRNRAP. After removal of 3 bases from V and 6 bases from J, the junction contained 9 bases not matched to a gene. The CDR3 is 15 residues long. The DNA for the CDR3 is TGTGCTAGTGGTTTTCCCCCCGGGACAGGGCCCGAGCAGTACTTC. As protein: CASGFPPGTGPEQYF.

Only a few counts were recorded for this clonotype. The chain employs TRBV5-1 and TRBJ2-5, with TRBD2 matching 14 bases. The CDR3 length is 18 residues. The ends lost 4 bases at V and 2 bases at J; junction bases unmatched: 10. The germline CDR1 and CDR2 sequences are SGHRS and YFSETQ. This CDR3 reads CASSLGPGLAGEQETQYF. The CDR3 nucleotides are TGCGCCAGCAGCCTGGGACCGGGACTAGCGGGGGAACAAGAGACCCAGTACTTC.

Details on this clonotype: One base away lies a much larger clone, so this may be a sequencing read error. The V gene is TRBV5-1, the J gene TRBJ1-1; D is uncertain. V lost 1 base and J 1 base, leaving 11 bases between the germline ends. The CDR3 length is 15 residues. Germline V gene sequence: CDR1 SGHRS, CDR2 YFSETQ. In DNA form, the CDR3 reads TGCGCCAGCAGCTTGTCACAGTGGGCGAACACTGAAGCTTTCTTT. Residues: CASSLSQWANTEAFF.

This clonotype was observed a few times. CDR3 region: CASRELGAYEQYF. CDR3 nucleotides: TGTGCCAGCAGAGAGCTGGGGGCCTACGAGCAGTACTTC. The chain combines TRBV6-1 with TRBJ2-7; TRBD1 or TRBD2 may be the D gene (5 bases each). With 6 bases removed from V and 2 bases from J, the gap between germline ends came to 11 bases. CDR1 is MNHNS and CDR2 is SASEGT in the germline V gene. This CDR3 region has 13 residues.

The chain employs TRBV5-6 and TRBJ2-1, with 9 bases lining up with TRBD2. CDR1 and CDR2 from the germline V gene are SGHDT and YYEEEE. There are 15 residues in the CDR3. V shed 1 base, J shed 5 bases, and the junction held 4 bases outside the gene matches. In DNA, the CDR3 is TGTGCCAGCAGCTTGAGCGGGAGGTTCGACAATGAGCAGTTCTTC. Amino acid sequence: CASSLSGRFDNEQFF.

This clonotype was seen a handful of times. This CDR3 reads CSVERAGGTGELFF. Here the CDR3 DNA reads TGCAGCGTTGAAAGGGCAGGGGGAACCGGGGAGCTGTTTTTT. This chain joins TRBV29-1 and TRBJ2-2, with TRBD1 identical over 7 bases. V was clipped by 2 bases and J by 5 bases; unmatched bases: 5. This CDR3 comprises 14 residues. Germline V gives CDR1 SQVTM, CDR2 ANQGSEA.

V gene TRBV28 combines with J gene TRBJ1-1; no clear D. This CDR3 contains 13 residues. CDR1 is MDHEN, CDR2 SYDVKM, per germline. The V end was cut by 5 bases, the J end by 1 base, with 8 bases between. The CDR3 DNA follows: TGTGCCAGCAGTCACGACTGGAACACTGAAGCTTTCTTT. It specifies CASSHDWNTEAFF.

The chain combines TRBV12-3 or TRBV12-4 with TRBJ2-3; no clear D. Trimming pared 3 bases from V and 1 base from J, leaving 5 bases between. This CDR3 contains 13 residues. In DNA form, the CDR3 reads TGTGCCAGCAGTTTGGGCCGCACAGATACGCAGTATTTT. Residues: CASSLGRTDTQYF.

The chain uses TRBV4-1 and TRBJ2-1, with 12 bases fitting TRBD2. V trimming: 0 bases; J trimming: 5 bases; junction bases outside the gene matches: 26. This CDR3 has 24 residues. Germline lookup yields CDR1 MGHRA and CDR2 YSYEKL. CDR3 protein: CASSQDRRSSPGLAGYSPHNEQFF. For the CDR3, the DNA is TGCGCCAGCAGCCAAGATCGACGGTCTTCTCCGGGACTAGCGGGTTACTCACCCCACAATGAGCAGTTCTTC.

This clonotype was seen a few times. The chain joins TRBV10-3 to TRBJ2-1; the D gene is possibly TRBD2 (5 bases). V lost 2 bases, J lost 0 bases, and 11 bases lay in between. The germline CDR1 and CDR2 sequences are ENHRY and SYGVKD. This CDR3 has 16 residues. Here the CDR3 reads CAISENSVSSYNEQFF. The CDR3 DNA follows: TGTGCCATCAGTGAGAATAGCGTTAGCTCCTACAATGAGCAGTTCTTC.